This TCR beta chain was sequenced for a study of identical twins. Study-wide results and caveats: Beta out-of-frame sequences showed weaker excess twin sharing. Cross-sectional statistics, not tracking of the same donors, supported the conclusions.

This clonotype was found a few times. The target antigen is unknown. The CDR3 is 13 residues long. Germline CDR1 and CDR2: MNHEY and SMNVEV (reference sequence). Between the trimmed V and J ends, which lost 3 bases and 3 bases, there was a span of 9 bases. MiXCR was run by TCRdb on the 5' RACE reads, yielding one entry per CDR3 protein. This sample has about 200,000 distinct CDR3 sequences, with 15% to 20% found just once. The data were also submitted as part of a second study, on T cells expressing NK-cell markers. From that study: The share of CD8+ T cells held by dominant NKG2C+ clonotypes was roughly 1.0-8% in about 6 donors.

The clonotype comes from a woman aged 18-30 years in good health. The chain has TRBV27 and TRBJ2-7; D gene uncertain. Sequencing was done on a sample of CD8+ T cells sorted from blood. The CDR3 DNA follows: TGTGCCAGCAGTTTTGGCAGCAACTACGAGCAGTACTTC. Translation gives CASSFGSNYEQYF.